This TCR beta chain appears in the sequencing data of a study of T-cell reconstitution after alpha-beta-depleted transplantation in children. The TCRbeta library incorporated unique molecular identifiers. From the PCR reads, TCRdb called clonotypes with MiXCR, one entry per CDR3 protein. The sample gives 260,000 or so distinct CDR3 sequences, 12% of which show up once; 2.6% is in the top ten. This clonotype was picked up many times. This receptor was identified in a human donor who donated a stem cell graft to a child with acute lymphoblastic leukemia. Sample: PBMCs from the stem cell graft donor, taken from the stem cell graft.

The CDR3 loop is CASSSRTGANYGYTF. DNA of the CDR3: TGTGCCAGCAGCTCCCGAACAGGGGCTAACTATGGCTACACCTTC. This chain uses TRBV7-2 with TRBJ1-2, with TRBD1 matching over 7 bases. Germline values: CDR1 SGHTA, CDR2 FQGNSA. The CDR3 has 15 residues. V lost 4 bases, J lost 0 bases, and 5 bases stayed unmatched. Complete variable domain (other parts from reference TRBV7-2 and TRBJ1-2): GAGVSQSPSNKVTEKGKDVELRCDPISGHTALYWYRQSLGQGLEFLIYFQGNSAPDKSGLPSDRFSAERTGGSVSTLTIQRTQQEDSAVYLCASSSRTGANYGYTFGSGTRLTVV.